This TCR beta chain originates from a study of shared clonotypes between healthy human individuals. Terminally differentiated effector memory CD45RA+ cells were excluded by CCR7 positive selection of CD45RO-negative cells. Assay runs were performed at deep level. Sequencing used immunoSEQ multiplex PCR; TCRdb keeps in-frame clones, though not all of them. Of about 2,200,000 clones in the sample, about 93% were seen once. This clone was recorded once. Its antigen is unknown. Trimming pared 2 bases from V and 9 bases from J, leaving 21 bases between. The CDR3 loop spans 15 amino acids. Germline V gene sequence: CDR1 SGHRS, CDR2 YFSETQ. Study-wide results and caveats: Among donors, sharing of clonotypes was expected to be affected by sequencing depth. All-four-donor shared clonotypes had higher generation probabilities than non-shared clonotypes did.

Sequencing was carried out using naive CD8+ T cells from PBMCs. The origin of this receptor is a man aged 18 to 29 in good health. Some clones in this sample may be carry-over from other donors' samples. The chain is built from TRBV5-1 and TRBJ2-7; D not certain. CDR3 in amino acids: CASSLSDRSGVGQYF. The CDR3 DNA sequence: TGCGCCAGCAGCTTATCGGACCGTTCCGGCGTAGGGCAGTACTTC.